A single sample is the source of the 15 T cell receptor beta chains below, sequenced in a study of blood T cell repertoires in COVID-19. This table comes from immunoSEQ multiplex PCR, and its TCRdb copy is limited to in-frame clones, with some not included. The sample consists of 65,000 to 90,000 clones, roughly 90% of them appearing once. The sequenced material came from peripheral blood. These receptors came from a man aged 80 or over with COVID-19, enrolled during active disease.

V and J are TRBV5-1 and TRBJ1-3; D is unresolved. The germline V and J ends were trimmed by 4 bases and 3 bases, with 14 bases remaining between them. CDR3 length: 15 amino acids. Germline V lookup: CDR1 SGHRS, CDR2 YFSETQ. CDR3 residues: CASSPEPAGGNTIYF. The CDR3 DNA sequence: TGCGCCAGCAGCCCAGAGCCAGCGGGTGGAAACACCATATATTTT.

The table lists this clone with a few counts. V usage is TRBV7-9 and J usage is TRBJ1-2, with a tentative D call TRBD1 (6 bases). Germline loops: CDR1 SEHNR, CDR2 FQNEAQ (reference sequence). Trimming took 5 bases from V and 0 from J, leaving 10 bases between them. The CDR3 length is 14 residues. The CDR3 region is CASSIGTPNYGYTF. CDR3 sequence (DNA): TGTGCCAGCAGCATTGGGACACCTAACTATGGCTACACCTTC. The whole variable domain, filled in from reference TRBV7-9 and TRBJ1-2, reads DTGVSQNPRHKITKRGQNVTFRCDPISEHNRLYWYRQTLGQGPEFLTYFQNEAQLEKSRLLSDRFSAERPKGSFSTLEIQRTEQGDSAMYLCASSIGTPNYGYTFGSGTRLTVV.

This CDR3 is CASSPGQMNTEAFF. CDR3 nucleotide sequence: TGTGCCAGCAGCCCGGGACAGATGAACACTGAAGCTTTCTTT. The gene calls are TRBV5-4 and TRBJ1-1; TRBD1 matches at 7 bases. Unmatched junction bases numbered 3, after V lost 4 bases and J lost 0 bases. This CDR3 is 14 amino acids long. Germline lookup yields CDR1 SGHNT and CDR2 YYREEE (reference sequence).

Comments on this clone: Other DNA sequences from this sample encode an identical CDR3 as well. The gene calls are TRBV18 and TRBJ2-3; TRBD2 matches 9 bases. Germline V gene data show CDR1 as KGHSH and CDR2 as LQKENI. V gave up 5 bases and J gave up 1 base; unmatched junction bases: 4. CDR3 length equals 15 residues. CDR3: CASSATSGGTDTQYF. The CDR3 DNA reads TGTGCCAGCTCAGCGACTAGCGGTGGCACAGATACGCAGTATTTT.

The chain combines TRBV28 with TRBJ1-2; D is unresolved. The CDR3 spans 12 residues. Trimming took 8 bases from V and 8 from J, leaving 15 bases between them. Germline CDR1 reads MDHEN; CDR2 reads SYDVKM. The CDR3 nucleotides read TGTGCCAGCGGCCATCGGGGTGCCGGCTACACCTTC. Its protein product is CASGHRGAGYTF.

The rearrangement joins TRBV19 to TRBJ1-1; weak D call: TRBD1 (5 bases). Germline-derived CDR1 and CDR2 are LNHDA and SQIVND (reference sequence). Trimming took off 3 bases at V and 8 bases at J, with 10 bases between the two ends. The CDR3 runs to 12 residues. CDR3 coding DNA: TGTGCCAGTAGTATTTGGGGCAGAGAAGCTTTCTTT. As protein: CASSIWGREAFF.

The chain has TRBV6-1 and TRBJ2-7; D remains unclear. Trimming removed 6 bases at V and 2 bases at J, with 11 bases between. The CDR3 sequence is 13 residues long. Germline V gene lookup returns CDR1 MNHNS and CDR2 SASEGT. CDR3 protein: CASSLASTYEQYF. The CDR3 bases are TGTGCCAGCAGCCTGGCATCAACCTACGAGCAGTACTTC.

CDR3 loop: CASFPRRGVTNEKLFF. The DNA for the CDR3 is TGTGCCAGCTTCCCCCGGAGGGGAGTCACTAATGAAAAACTGTTTTTT. This chain links TRBV2 with TRBJ1-4; perhaps TRBD1 as D (5 bases). The V end was cut by 8 bases, the J end by 2 bases, with 18 bases between. Germline values: CDR1 SNHLY, CDR2 FYNNEI. The CDR3 has 16 residues.

This chain uses TRBV27 with TRBJ1-6; 7 nucleotides line up with TRBD1. The CDR3 length is 16 residues. With 5 bases clipped from V and 6 bases from J, the junction kept 10 bases outside the gene matches. In germline, CDR1 is MNHEY, CDR2 SMNVEV (reference sequence). The CDR3 is CASSPLDRAGNSPLHF. The CDR3, as DNA: TGTGCCAGCAGTCCCCTCGACAGGGCGGGTAATTCACCCCTCCACTTT.

The V and J genes are TRBV6-1 and TRBJ2-5; 12 bases line up with TRBD2. The CDR3 is 16 residues long. Trimming removed 4 bases from V and 4 bases from J; junction bases left unmatched: 7. Per the germline V gene, CDR1 is MNHNS and CDR2 is SASEGT. As DNA, the CDR3 is TGTGCCAGCAGTGTCACTAGCGGGGGGTTCGTAGAGACCCAGTACTTC. Its translation is CASSVTSGGFVETQYF.

This chain connects TRBV18 to TRBJ1-1, with D unclear. V shed 1 base and J shed 2 bases, with 8 bases lying between them. The length of the CDR3 is 14 residues. In germline, CDR1 is KGHSH, CDR2 LQKENI. The CDR3 is CASSPQTVNTEAFF. Written as DNA, the CDR3 is TGTGCCAGCTCACCACAAACAGTTAACACTGAAGCTTTCTTT.

This rearrangement joins TRBV20-1 to TRBJ1-5; D not resolved. This CDR3 contains 15 residues. Germline lookup yields CDR1 DFQATT and CDR2 SNEGSKA (reference sequence). V shed 3 bases and J shed 2 bases, with 14 bases lying between them. The CDR3 DNA reads TGCAGTGCTAGTGTGGGTGTGGGCGGCAATCAGCCCCAGCATTTT. Its protein is CSASVGVGGNQPQHF.

This chain connects TRBV5-5 to TRBJ1-2; tentative D call: TRBD1 (5 bases). CDR1 is SGHKS and CDR2 is YYEKEE in the germline V gene (reference sequence). CDR3 size: 14 residues. Trimming removed 4 bases from V and 0 bases from J, with 10 bases in between. CDR3 nucleotide sequence: TGTGCCAGCAGCCCGGAGACAGCTAACTATGGCTACACCTTC. Translation gives CASSPETANYGYTF.

The table lists this clone with a few counts. Other DNA sequences from this sample encode an identical CDR3 as well. The rearrangement joins TRBV5-1 to TRBJ2-6, with 8 bases fitting TRBD2. Trimming at V came to 0 bases and at J to 0 bases, leaving 5 bases not matched to a gene. This CDR3 region has 18 residues. Germline lookup yields CDR1 SGHRS and CDR2 YFSETQ. The CDR3, as DNA: TGCGCCAGCAGCTTGGTTGTAGCGGGGAGCTCTGGGGCCAACGTCCTGACTTTC. Encoded protein: CASSLVVAGSSGANVLTF.

A single count supports this clone. The V gene is TRBV18, the J gene TRBJ2-1; TRBD2 matches 10 bases. Trimming at V came to 4 bases and at J to 3 bases, leaving 3 bases not matched to a gene. The germline CDR1 and CDR2 sequences are KGHSH and LQKENI. The CDR3 is made up of 15 amino acids. CDR3 sequence: CASSRSGGVYNEQFF. The CDR3 DNA reads TGTGCCAGCTCACGGAGCGGGGGGGTCTACAATGAGCAGTTCTTC.